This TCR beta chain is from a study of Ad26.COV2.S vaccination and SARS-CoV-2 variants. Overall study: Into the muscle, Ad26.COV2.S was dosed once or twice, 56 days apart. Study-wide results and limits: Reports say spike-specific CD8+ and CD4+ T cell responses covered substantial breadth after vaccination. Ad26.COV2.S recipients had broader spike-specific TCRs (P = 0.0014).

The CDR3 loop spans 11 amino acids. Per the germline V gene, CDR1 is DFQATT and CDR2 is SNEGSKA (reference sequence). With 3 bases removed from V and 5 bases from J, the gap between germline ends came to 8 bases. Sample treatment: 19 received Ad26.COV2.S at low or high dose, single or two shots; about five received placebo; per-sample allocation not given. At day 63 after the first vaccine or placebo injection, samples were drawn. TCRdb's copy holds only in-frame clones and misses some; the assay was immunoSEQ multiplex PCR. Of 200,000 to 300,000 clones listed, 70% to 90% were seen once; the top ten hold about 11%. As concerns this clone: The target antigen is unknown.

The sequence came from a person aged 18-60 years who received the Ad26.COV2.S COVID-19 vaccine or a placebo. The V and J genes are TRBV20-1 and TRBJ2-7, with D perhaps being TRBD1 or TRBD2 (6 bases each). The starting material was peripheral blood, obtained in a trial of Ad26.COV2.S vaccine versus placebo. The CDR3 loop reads CSARGGDEQYF. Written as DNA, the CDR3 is TGCAGTGCTAGGGGGGGCGACGAGCAGTACTTC.